The 14 T cell receptor beta chains reported below all come from one sample, sequenced in a study of post-analysis software for immune sequencing data. The antigens these receptors bind are not known. TCR beta libraries were prepared from cDNA with unique molecular identifiers. TCRdb ran MiXCR on the PCR reads and lists one entry per CDR3 protein. Here the sample spans under 900,000 distinct CDR3 sequences, around 53% being singletons. Study outcomes and limitations: Roughly 5 TRBV segments (TRBV5-6, TRBV5-1 and TRBV20-1 among them) occurred more frequently in patients than in controls.

Sequencing was performed on blood. The receptor set was obtained from a girl aged 10 to 17 with multiple sclerosis.

This chain links TRBV7-9 with TRBJ1-6, with 7 nucleotides matching TRBD1. CDR3 length: 14 residues. Losses at the gene ends were 4 bases for V and 10 bases for J; bases not matched to a gene: 7. Germline V gene data show CDR1 as SEHNR and CDR2 as FQNEAQ (reference sequence). The CDR3 DNA reads as TGTGCCAGCAGCTGGGGGACAGTCCAGTCACCCCTCCACTTT. Translation: CASSWGTVQSPLHF.

The rearrangement uses TRBV12-3 or TRBV12-4 and TRBJ2-7; either TRBD1 or TRBD2 may fit D (7 bases each). This CDR3 is 12 amino acids long. The V gene lost 5 bases and the J gene lost 9 bases, with 14 bases spanning the gap. The CDR3 spells CASSAGGARQYF. The CDR3 region has the DNA TGTGCCAGCAGTGCAGGGGGGGCCAGGCAGTACTTC.

This chain links TRBV20-1 with TRBJ1-5; 8 nucleotides match TRBD1. The CDR3 has 15 residues. Germline V gives CDR1 DFQATT, CDR2 SNEGSKA (reference sequence). V shed 5 bases and J 3 bases; nucleotides not matched to a gene: 9. CDR3 sequence reads: CSASQGQVHNQPQHF. In DNA, the CDR3 is TGCAGTGCTTCCCAGGGACAGGTCCACAATCAGCCCCAGCATTTT.

The rearrangement links TRBV2 to TRBJ2-1; 7 nucleotides line up with TRBD2. V was clipped by 6 bases and J by 5 bases; unmatched bases: 10. CDR1 and CDR2 (germline): SNHLY, FYNNEI. The CDR3 runs 15 residues. This chain's CDR3 is CASRELAPADNEQFF. The CDR3 DNA reads TGTGCCAGCAGGGAACTAGCGCCAGCTGACAATGAGCAGTTCTTC.

This clonotype has more than one count but fewer than ten. The chain joins TRBV20-1 to TRBJ2-7; the match to TRBD2 covers 7 bases. CDR1 and CDR2 (germline): DFQATT, SNEGSKA (reference sequence). This CDR3 is built from 13 residues. Trimming took 6 bases from V and 4 from J; bases not matched to a gene: 9. CDR3 nucleotide sequence: TGCAGTGCCGGCGCGGGGCGGGAGTACGAGCAGTACTTC. Translated: CSAGAGREYEQYF.

The chain joins TRBV12-5 to TRBJ2-4; 10 positions match TRBD1. The last part of the DNA fits TRBJ2-7 better; the J call may be wrong. The CDR3 sequence is 14 residues long. The V gene's germline CDR1 is LGHNT and CDR2 FRNRAP. The CDR3 DNA follows: TGTGCTAGTGGACCCTGGACAGGGGGTTACGAGCAGTACTTC. It codes for CASGPWTGGYEQYF.

This chain joins TRBV20-1 and TRBJ2-4, with 9 bases aligning to TRBD2. The germline CDR1 and CDR2 sequences are DFQATT and SNEGSKA (reference sequence). With V trimmed by 3 bases and J by 1 base, 4 bases remained unmatched. CDR3 length: 15 residues. Here the CDR3 DNA reads TGCAGTGCTAGTAAGGCGGGGGGGGCCAAAAACATTCAGTACTTC. Protein sequence: CSASKAGGAKNIQYF.

There are a few counts of this clonotype. This rearrangement joins TRBV12-3 or TRBV12-4 to TRBJ2-5, with 9 nucleotides matching TRBD2. V was clipped by 8 bases and J by 11 bases; unmatched bases: 9. This CDR3 comprises 12 residues. CDR3 nucleotides: TGTGCCAGCTTAGCGGGAGATCGTGAGCAGTACTTC. The encoded protein is CASLAGDREQYF.

This clonotype occurred once. The chain employs TRBV27 and TRBJ1-1, with a weak D call TRBD1 (5 bases). The ends were cut back, 7 bases at V and 3 bases at J, with 15 bases in the middle. This CDR3 comprises 14 residues. CDR1 is MNHEY, CDR2 SMNVEV, per germline (reference sequence). The CDR3 region has the DNA TGTGCCAGCAAAGACGGGGCCATGGACACTGAAGCTTTCTTT. Amino acids: CASKDGAMDTEAFF.

The V and J genes are TRBV20-1 and TRBJ2-6; 8 bases match TRBD2. Trimming cost V 0 bases and J 3 bases; bases outside gene matches: 7. The germline CDR1 and CDR2 sequences are DFQATT and SNEGSKA (reference sequence). This CDR3 has 17 residues. Written as DNA, the CDR3 is TGCAGTGCTAGAGAAGGGGGTAGCGGGAATGGGGCCAACGTCCTGACTTTC. Amino acid sequence: CSAREGGSGNGANVLTF.

This clonotype was seen just once. Relative to the germline gene, one junction end is altered; a read error may explain this. The genes are TRBV7-9 and TRBJ2-1, with 14 bases fitting TRBD2. The germline V gene has CDR1 SEHNR and CDR2 FQNEAQ (reference sequence). This CDR3 spans 19 amino acids. The CDR3 here is CVSSPRLAGGQGSYNEQFF. The CDR3, as DNA: TGTGTCAGCAGCCCCCGACTAGCGGGGGGGCAGGGATCCTACAATGAGCAGTTCTTC.

The rearrangement links TRBV20-1 to TRBJ1-2; D is perhaps TRBD1 (5 bases). CDR3 length: 16 residues. V gave up 6 bases and J gave up 5 bases, with 25 bases separating them. Germline lookup yields CDR1 DFQATT and CDR2 SNEGSKA (reference sequence). The CDR3, as DNA: TGCAGTGCCCTTCGGGCAGTGTCCTCCGGGGGATATGGCTACACCTTC. Its protein product is CSALRAVSSGGYGYTF.

The V gene is TRBV6-2 or TRBV6-3, the J gene TRBJ2-5; weak D call: TRBD2 (5 bases). The CDR3 runs 14 residues. Germline CDR1 and CDR2: MNHEY and SVGEGT. Trimming shortened V by 5 bases and J by 0 bases, and 10 bases separated the two germline ends. CDR3 amino acids: CASSTVGNQETQYF. The CDR3 DNA is TGTGCCAGCAGTACGGTCGGGAACCAAGAGACCCAGTACTTC.

The rearrangement joins TRBV5-1 to TRBJ2-1, with 8 nucleotides matching TRBD2. Trimming took 0 bases from V and 7 from J; bases not matched to a gene: 9. Germline CDR1 reads SGHRS; CDR2 reads YFSETQ. The CDR3 spans 16 residues. CDR3 protein: CASSLARGLGGNEQFF. The CDR3, as DNA: TGCGCCAGCAGCTTGGCTCGGGGACTAGGTGGTAATGAGCAGTTCTTC.